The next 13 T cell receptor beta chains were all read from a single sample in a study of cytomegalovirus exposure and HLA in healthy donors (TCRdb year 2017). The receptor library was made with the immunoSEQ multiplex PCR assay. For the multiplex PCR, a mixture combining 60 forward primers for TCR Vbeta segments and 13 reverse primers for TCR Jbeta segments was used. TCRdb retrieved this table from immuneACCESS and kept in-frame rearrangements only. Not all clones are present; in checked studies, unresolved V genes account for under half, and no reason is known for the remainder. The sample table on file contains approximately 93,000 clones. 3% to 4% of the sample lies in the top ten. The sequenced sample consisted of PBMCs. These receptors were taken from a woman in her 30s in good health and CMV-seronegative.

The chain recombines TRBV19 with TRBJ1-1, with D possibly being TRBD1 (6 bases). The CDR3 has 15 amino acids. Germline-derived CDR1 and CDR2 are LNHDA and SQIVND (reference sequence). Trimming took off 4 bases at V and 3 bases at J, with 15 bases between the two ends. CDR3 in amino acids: CASSTPQGAYTEAFF. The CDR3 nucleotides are TGTGCCAGTAGTACTCCACAGGGTGCATACACTGAAGCTTTCTTT.

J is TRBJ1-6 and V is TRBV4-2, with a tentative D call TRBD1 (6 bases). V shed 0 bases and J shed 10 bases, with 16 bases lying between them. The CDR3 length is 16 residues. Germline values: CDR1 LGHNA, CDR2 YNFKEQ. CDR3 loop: CASSQDDLTGASPLHF. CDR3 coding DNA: TGTGCCAGCAGCCAAGATGACCTGACAGGCGCGTCACCCCTCCACTTT.

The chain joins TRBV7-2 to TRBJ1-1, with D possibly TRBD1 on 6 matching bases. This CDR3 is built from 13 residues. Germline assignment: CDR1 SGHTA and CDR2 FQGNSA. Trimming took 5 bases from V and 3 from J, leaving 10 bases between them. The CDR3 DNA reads TGTGCCAGCAGCCTTCAGGGGTACACTGAAGCTTTCTTT. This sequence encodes CASSLQGYTEAFF.

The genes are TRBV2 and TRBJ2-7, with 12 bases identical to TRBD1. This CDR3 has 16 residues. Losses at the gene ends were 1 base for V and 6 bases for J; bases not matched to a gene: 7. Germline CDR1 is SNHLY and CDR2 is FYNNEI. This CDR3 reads CASSEGGGQGASEQYF. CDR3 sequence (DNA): TGTGCCAGCAGTGAAGGTGGGGGACAGGGGGCTTCCGAGCAGTACTTC. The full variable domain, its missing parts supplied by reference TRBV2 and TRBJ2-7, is EPEVTQTPSHQVTQMGQEVILRCVPISNHLYFYWYRQILGQKVEFLVSFYNNEISEKSEIFDDQFSVERPDGSNFTLKIRSTKLEDSAMYFCASSEGGGQGASEQYFGPGTRLTVT.

As DNA, the CDR3 is TGTGCCGCACTAGCGGACTCCTACAATGAGCAGTTCTTC. Protein sequence: CAALADSYNEQFF. The gene calls are TRBV7-9 and TRBJ2-1; 8 positions agree with TRBD2. CDR1 is SEHNR and CDR2 is FQNEAQ in the germline V gene (reference sequence). The CDR3 is 13 amino acids. V lost 11 bases, J lost 0 bases, and 3 bases stayed unmatched.

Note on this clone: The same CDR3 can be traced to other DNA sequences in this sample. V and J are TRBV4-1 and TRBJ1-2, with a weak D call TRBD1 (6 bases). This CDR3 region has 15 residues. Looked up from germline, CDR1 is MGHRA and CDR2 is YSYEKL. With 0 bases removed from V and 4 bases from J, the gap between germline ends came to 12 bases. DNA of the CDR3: TGCGCCAGCAGCCAAGACCCGGGAGGGGGCTATGGCTACACCTTC. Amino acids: CASSQDPGGGYGYTF.

The CDR3 DNA reads as TGCAGCGTTGTGGATCAGGGGGCTGGTTACTATGGCTACACCTTC. As protein: CSVVDQGAGYYGYTF. This chain uses TRBV29-1 with TRBJ1-2; 8 bases match TRBD1. The CDR3 spans 15 residues. V shed 4 bases, J shed 3 bases, and the junction held 10 bases outside the gene matches. CDR1 SQVTM and CDR2 ANQGSEA come from the germline V gene.

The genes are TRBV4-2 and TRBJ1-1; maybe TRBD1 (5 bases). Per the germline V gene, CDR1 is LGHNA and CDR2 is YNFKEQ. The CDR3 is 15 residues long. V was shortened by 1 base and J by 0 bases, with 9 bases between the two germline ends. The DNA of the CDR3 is TGTGCCAGCAGCCAAGGCGGGGCCCTGAACACTGAAGCTTTCTTT. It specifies CASSQGGALNTEAFF.

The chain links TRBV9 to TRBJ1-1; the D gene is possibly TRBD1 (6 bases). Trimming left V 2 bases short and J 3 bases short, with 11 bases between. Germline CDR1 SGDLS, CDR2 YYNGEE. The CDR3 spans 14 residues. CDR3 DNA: TGTGCCAGCAGCGTGGGGGCGGCGGACACTGAAGCTTTCTTT. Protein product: CASSVGAADTEAFF.

CDR3 protein: CASSLASNTGELFF. The CDR3 DNA sequence: TGTGCCAGCAGCTTGGCCTCTAACACCGGGGAGCTGTTTTTT. The V call is TRBV5-6, the J call TRBJ2-2; D is undetermined. Germline loops: CDR1 SGHDT, CDR2 YYEEEE. V was shortened by 0 bases and J by 2 bases, with 5 bases between the two germline ends. The CDR3 has 14 residues.

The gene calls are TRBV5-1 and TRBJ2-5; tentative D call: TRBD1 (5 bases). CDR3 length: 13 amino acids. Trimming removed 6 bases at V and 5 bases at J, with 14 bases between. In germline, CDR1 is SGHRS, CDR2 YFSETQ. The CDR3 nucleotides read TGCGCCAGCACCGTAAGGGGCGAGGAGACCCAGTACTTC. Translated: CASTVRGEETQYF.

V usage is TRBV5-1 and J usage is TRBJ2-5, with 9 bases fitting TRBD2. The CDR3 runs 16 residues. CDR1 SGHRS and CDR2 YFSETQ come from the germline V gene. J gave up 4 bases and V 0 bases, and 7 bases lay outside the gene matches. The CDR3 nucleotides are TGCGCCAGCAGCTTGGAGGGTAGCGGGGGCGGAGAGACCCAGTACTTC. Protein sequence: CASSLEGSGGGETQYF.

The CDR3: CASKPGDPDTQYF. The CDR3 nucleotides read TGTGCCAGCAAGCCAGGGGATCCAGATACGCAGTATTTT. The chain joins TRBV2 to TRBJ2-3; possible D gene TRBD1, 6 bases. V gave up 7 bases and J gave up 4 bases, with 12 bases separating them. Looked up from germline, CDR1 is SNHLY and CDR2 is FYNNEI. The CDR3 has 13 residues.